The clone carrying this TCR beta chain was detected ten times or more. This sample is drawn from a study of Graves' ophthalmopathy and Graves' hyperthyroidism. Amplifying from RNA transcripts, the study obtained TCR beta CDR3 regions. First-round RT-PCR with HTBI primers preceded a second-round multiplex PCR. TCRdb re-called the multiplex PCR reads through MiXCR, storing one row per CDR3 protein. The table shows approximately 480,000 distinct CDR3 sequences, with approximately 14% occurring only once. Germline loops: CDR1 MNHEY, CDR2 SVGEGT. CDR3 length: 12 residues. Trimming removed 6 bases from V and 2 bases from J, with 8 bases in between.

The sequence was collected from a woman in her twenties or thirties with Graves' ophthalmopathy. The specimen sequenced was blood. The V and J genes are TRBV6-2 or TRBV6-3 and TRBJ2-7; D may match TRBD1 or TRBD2 (5 bases each). The CDR3 spells CASSRDAYEQYF. The DNA for the CDR3 is TGTGCCAGCAGCCGGGACGCCTACGAGCAGTACTTC.